What follows are 10 T cell receptor beta chains derived from one specimen sequenced in a study of T-cell reconstitution after alpha-beta-depleted transplantation in children. The library targeted TCRbeta and was prepared with unique molecular identifiers. TCRdb re-called the PCR reads with MiXCR, one entry per CDR3 protein. The sample includes about 610,000 distinct CDR3 sequences, about 11% of them seen just once. This material consisted of PBMCs from the stem cell graft donor, taken from the stem cell graft. These receptors were taken from a human donor who donated a stem cell graft to a child with acute myeloid leukemia.

This clonotype was detected only a few times. This chain connects TRBV20-1 to TRBJ2-5, with 10 bases matching TRBD2. Germline trimming cut 6 bases from V and 2 bases from J; bases unmatched to any gene: 12. There are 16 residues in the CDR3. Germline V gives CDR1 DFQATT, CDR2 SNEGSKA (reference sequence). CDR3 sequence (DNA): TGCAGTGCCTCACCTTCTAGCGGGAGTCGGCAAGAGACCCAGTACTTC. Its protein product is CSASPSSGSRQETQYF.

Only a few counts were recorded for this clonotype. This sequence joins TRBV27 and TRBJ2-7; 15 bases agree with TRBD2. Trimming took 3 bases from V and 2 from J; bases not matched to a gene: 5. CDR3 length: 17 amino acids. Germline loops: CDR1 MNHEY, CDR2 SMNVEV (reference sequence). The CDR3 coding sequence is TGTGCCAGCAGTTTTGCGGGACTAGCGGGAGGTACCTACGAGCAGTACTTC. Encoded protein: CASSFAGLAGGTYEQYF.

This clonotype has ten or more counts. The chain links TRBV7-2 to TRBJ1-1, with D unresolved. Germline V gene data show CDR1 as SGHTA and CDR2 as FQGNSA. The germline V and J ends were trimmed by 5 bases and 3 bases, with 16 bases remaining between them. The CDR3 runs 15 residues. This CDR3 is CASSRHQPGDTEAFF. The DNA for the CDR3 is TGTGCCAGCAGCCGACACCAACCTGGGGACACTGAAGCTTTCTTT. The variable domain in full, with the rest retrieved from reference TRBV7-2 and TRBJ1-1, is GAGVSQSPSNKVTEKGKDVELRCDPISGHTALYWYRQSLGQGLEFLIYFQGNSAPDKSGLPSDRFSAERTGGSVSTLTIQRTQQEDSAVYLCASSRHQPGDTEAFFGQGTRLTVV.

The sample holds many counts of this clonotype. The chain has TRBV6-2 or TRBV6-3 and TRBJ2-5, with D possibly being TRBD1 or TRBD2 (5 bases each). Germline lookup yields CDR1 MNHEY and CDR2 SVGEGT. Trimming stripped 6 bases from V and 7 bases from J, with 15 bases between. The CDR3 is 13 amino acids. CDR3 sequence: CASRVTGPGTQYF. CDR3 nucleotide sequence: TGTGCCAGCAGGGTTACGGGACCCGGGACCCAGTACTTC.

The sample holds many counts of this clonotype. The chain has TRBV24-1 and TRBJ2-1, with 10 bases that match TRBD2. The CDR3 length is 13 residues. J was trimmed by 10 bases and V by 7 bases; bases with no gene match: 6. Per the germline V gene, CDR1 is KGHDR and CDR2 is SFDVKD. This CDR3 is CATRSSGSKEQFF. CDR3 sequence (DNA): TGTGCCACCAGGTCTAGCGGGAGTAAGGAGCAGTTCTTC.

This chain joins TRBV12-3 or TRBV12-4 and TRBJ2-6; TRBD1 matches at 9 bases. Germline trimming cut 1 base from V and 2 bases from J; bases unmatched to any gene: 3. This CDR3 contains 17 residues. This CDR3 reads CASSLGQGGTGANVLTF. The DNA for the CDR3 is TGTGCCAGCAGTTTAGGACAGGGGGGGACTGGGGCCAACGTCCTGACTTTC.

Concerning this clonotype itself: This may come from a read error, since a much larger clone is one base off. J is TRBJ2-3 and V is TRBV20-1; 10 bases are a match to TRBD2. Germline V gene sequence: CDR1 DFQATT, CDR2 SNEGSKA (reference sequence). The CDR3 covers 13 residues. For the CDR3, the DNA is TGCAGCACTAGCGGGACCATCTTGAATACGCAGTATTTT. Protein product: CSTSGTILNTQYF.

This clonotype has just a few counts. V and J are TRBV5-1 and TRBJ1-5; 7 bases fit TRBD1. After removal of 0 bases from V and 7 bases from J, the junction contained 7 bases not matched to a gene. Germline assignment: CDR1 SGHRS and CDR2 YFSETQ. The CDR3 runs 15 residues. The CDR3: CASSLVGGSGQPQHF. The CDR3 DNA reads as TGCGCCAGCAGCTTGGTAGGGGGCTCGGGACAGCCCCAGCATTTT.

CDR3 DNA sequence: TGCAGTGCTAGGGAACAGGGGAATAGCAATCAGCCCCAGCATTTT. Translation gives CSAREQGNSNQPQHF. The rearrangement uses TRBV20-1 and TRBJ1-5; 7 bases are a match to TRBD1. With V trimmed by 3 bases and J by 0 bases, 5 bases remained unmatched. CDR3 length equals 15 residues. Germline lookup yields CDR1 DFQATT and CDR2 SNEGSKA (reference sequence).

V and J are TRBV29-1 and TRBJ2-3; maybe TRBD1 (5 bases). This CDR3 comprises 15 residues. V shed 0 bases and J shed 2 bases, with 12 bases lying between them. The germline CDR1 and CDR2 sequences are SQVTM and ANQGSEA. CDR3 nucleotides: TGCAGCGTTGAAGAACGCTACAGGTACACAGATACGCAGTATTTT. The encoded protein is CSVEERYRYTDTQYF.